The 19 T cell receptor beta chains below were found in one sample sequenced in a study of blood T cell repertoires in COVID-19. TCRdb's copy holds only in-frame clones and misses some; the assay was immunoSEQ multiplex PCR. The table lists 210,000 or so clones, 65% to 85% of them singletons. Sample: PBMCs or T cells enriched from blood (not recorded which). Receptor source: a woman between 35 and 50 years old with acute COVID-19.

V and J are TRBV6-4 and TRBJ1-2; TRBD1 aligns across 9 bases. CDR3 length: 13 residues. J gave up 14 bases and V 2 bases, and 9 bases lay outside the gene matches. Germline loops: CDR1 MRHNA, CDR2 SNTAGT. In DNA form, the CDR3 reads TGTGCCAGCAGTGACACGGGACAGGGCCAAAATACCTTC. Its translation is CASSDTGQGQNTF.

The chain joins TRBV28 to TRBJ2-3; a possible D gene is TRBD1 (6 bases). Germline CDR1 MDHEN, CDR2 SYDVKM. The CDR3 consists of 15 residues. V was pared by 2 bases and J by 4 bases, with 13 bases between. CDR3 nucleotide sequence: TGTGCCAGCAGTTTACAGGGGAGCGGAGCAGATACGCAGTATTTT. Amino acid sequence: CASSLQGSGADTQYF. Full variable domain (missing parts from reference TRBV28 and TRBJ2-3): DVKVTQSSRYLVKRTGEKVFLECVQDMDHENMFWYRQDPGLGLRLIYFSYDVKMKEKGDIPEGYSVSREKKERFSLILESASTNQTSMYLCASSLQGSGADTQYFGPGTRLTVL.

The rearrangement joins TRBV30 to TRBJ2-7; 11 bases line up with TRBD2. CDR1 and CDR2 from the germline V gene are GTSNPN and SVGIG (reference sequence). Trimming cost V 4 bases and J 6 bases; bases outside gene matches: 5. This CDR3 spans 13 amino acids. This CDR3 is CAWILAGEAEQYF. CDR3 DNA sequence: TGTGCCTGGATACTAGCGGGAGAAGCCGAGCAGTACTTC.

The rearrangement joins TRBV19 to TRBJ1-3; D gene uncertain. CDR3 length equals 13 residues. Trimming stripped 5 bases from V and 7 bases from J, with 12 bases between. The germline CDR1 and CDR2 sequences are LNHDA and SQIVND (reference sequence). The CDR3 reads CASSELSPNTIYF. The CDR3 DNA reads as TGTGCCAGTAGTGAACTTTCCCCGAACACCATATATTTT. The variable domain in full, completed from reference TRBV19 and TRBJ1-3, reads DGGITQSPKYLFRKEGQNVTLSCEQNLNHDAMYWYRQDPGQGLRLIYYSQIVNDFQKGDIAEGYSVSREKKESFPLTVTSAQKNPTAFYLCASSELSPNTIYFGEGSWLTVV.

The V and J genes are TRBV7-2 and TRBJ1-6; TRBD1 is a possible D gene (6 bases). V lost 4 bases and J 0 bases, leaving 16 bases between the germline ends. This CDR3 region has 18 residues. Per the germline V gene, CDR1 is SGHTA and CDR2 is FQGNSA. The CDR3 protein is CASSSEWGGSSYNSPLHF. CDR3 DNA: TGTGCCAGCAGCTCCGAATGGGGGGGCAGCTCCTATAATTCACCCCTCCACTTT. Looking up the rest from reference TRBV7-2 and TRBJ1-6 gives the full variable domain: GAGVSQSPSNKVTEKGKDVELRCDPISGHTALYWYRQSLGQGLEFLIYFQGNSAPDKSGLPSDRFSAERTGGSVSTLTIQRTQQEDSAVYLCASSSEWGGSSYNSPLHFGNGTRLTVT.

The V call is TRBV7-9, the J call TRBJ1-4; possible D gene TRBD1, 5 bases. The germline V gene has CDR1 SEHNR and CDR2 FQNEAQ (reference sequence). The CDR3 covers 13 residues. V was shortened by 5 bases and J by 7 bases, with 11 bases between the two germline ends. The CDR3 DNA follows: TGTGCCAGCAGCCCGCGGACACTTGAAAAACTGTTTTTT. It is translated as CASSPRTLEKLFF.

This clone was seen only a few times. The chain has TRBV4-3 and TRBJ1-2; TRBD1 agrees at 10 bases. The CDR3 totals 14 residues. CDR1 and CDR2 (germline): LGHNA, YSLEER. Trimming cost V 1 base and J 7 bases; bases outside gene matches: 3. CDR3 bases: TGCGCCAGCAGCCAAGGACAGGGGGCCCGTGGCTACACCTTC. The encoded protein is CASSQGQGARGYTF.

This clone was seen more than once but under ten times. J is TRBJ1-2 and V is TRBV28, with a weak D call TRBD1 (6 bases). V lost 6 bases and J 5 bases, leaving 13 bases between the germline ends. The CDR3 extends over 13 amino acids. CDR1 is MDHEN and CDR2 is SYDVKM in the germline V gene. Written as DNA, the CDR3 is TGTGCCAGCAGCCCCCCAAGGGGGTATGGCTACACCTTC. It is translated as CASSPPRGYGYTF.

The chain joins TRBV5-1 to TRBJ2-5, with 14 nucleotides matching TRBD2. The CDR3 contains 18 residues. The germline V gene encodes CDR1 SGHRS and CDR2 YFSETQ. Trimming removed 0 bases from V and 1 base from J; junction bases left unmatched: 5. CDR3 in DNA: TGCGCCAGCAGCTTGGGGCCGGGACTAGCGGGGGCCCAAGAGACCCAGTACTTC. It translates to CASSLGPGLAGAQETQYF.

The chain uses TRBV27 and TRBJ2-7; maybe TRBD2 (6 bases). V was clipped by 5 bases and J by 3 bases, with 8 bases between them. The germline V gene encodes CDR1 MNHEY and CDR2 SMNVEV (reference sequence). CDR3 length: 12 residues. The CDR3 is CASSRGLYEQYF. The DNA for the CDR3 is TGTGCCAGCAGTAGGGGACTCTACGAGCAGTACTTC.

The J gene is TRBJ2-1, the V gene TRBV5-6, with a tentative D call TRBD1 (5 bases). There are 12 residues in the CDR3. Germline V gene data show CDR1 as SGHDT and CDR2 as YYEEEE. V shed 1 base and J shed 8 bases, with 7 bases lying between them. CDR3 sequence reads: CASSLQGDEQFF. The CDR3 DNA follows: TGTGCCAGCAGCTTGCAGGGCGATGAGCAGTTCTTC. The entire variable domain, with the rest obtained from reference TRBV5-6 and TRBJ2-1, is as follows: DAGVTQSPTHLIKTRGQQVTLRCSPKSGHDTVSWYQQALGQGPQFIFQYYEEEERQRGNFPDRFSGHQFPNYSSELNVNALLLGDSALYLCASSLQGDEQFFGPGTRLTVL.

The CDR3 DNA reads as TGTGCCAGCACTGCGGGACAGGGCTCCTACGAGCAGTACTTC. This encodes CASTAGQGSYEQYF. The chain joins TRBV18 to TRBJ2-7, with 9 positions matching TRBD1. Germline CDR1 is KGHSH and CDR2 is LQKENI. This CDR3 is 14 amino acids long. V gave up 8 bases and J gave up 0 bases; unmatched junction bases: 5.

The chain combines TRBV7-3 with TRBJ2-5; no firm D call. Trimming cost V 5 bases and J 5 bases, with 12 bases left between them. The germline V gene encodes CDR1 SGHTA and CDR2 FQGTGA. CDR3 length: 13 residues. The CDR3, as DNA: TGTGCCAGCAGCCCGTCGAGCATCGAGACCCAGTACTTC. Its translation: CASSPSSIETQYF.

The chain is built from TRBV7-9 and TRBJ1-5; D is uncertain. V was pared by 6 bases and J by 0 bases, with 12 bases between. The CDR3 sequence is 15 residues long. CDR1 and CDR2 (germline): SEHNR, FQNEAQ (reference sequence). CDR3 sequence: CASSRGFLSNQPQHF. The CDR3 DNA reads TGTGCCAGCAGTAGAGGGTTTCTTAGCAATCAGCCCCAGCATTTT.

This clone was picked up a small number of times. This chain connects TRBV6-4 to TRBJ2-2; D gene uncertain. V lost 4 bases, J lost 1 base, and 7 bases lay in between. Germline V gene sequence: CDR1 MRHNA, CDR2 SNTAGT. The CDR3 has 14 residues. The CDR3 here is CASSATGNTGELFF. Here the CDR3 DNA reads TGTGCCAGCAGTGCGACGGGGAACACCGGGGAGCTGTTTTTT.

This chain uses TRBV7-3 with TRBJ2-7; 7 bases match TRBD2. The CDR3 covers 15 residues. V lost 7 bases to trimming and J lost 7 bases; unmatched junction nucleotides: 16. Germline lookup yields CDR1 SGHTA and CDR2 FQGTGA. The CDR3 reads CASIETGEGQREQYF. The CDR3 DNA follows: TGTGCCAGCATCGAAACGGGGGAGGGCCAGCGGGAGCAGTACTTC. Full variable domain (remainder filled in from reference TRBV7-3 and TRBJ2-7): GAGVSQTPSNKVTEKGKYVELRCDPISGHTALYWYRQSLGQGPEFLIYFQGTGAADDSGLPNDRFFAVRPEGSVSTLKIQRTERGDSAVYLCASIETGEGQREQYFGPGTRLTVT.

This clone was observed a few times. The rearrangement joins TRBV30 to TRBJ1-1; D not certain. V gave up 0 bases and J gave up 5 bases, with 16 bases separating them. CDR1 and CDR2 (germline): GTSNPN, SVGIG (reference sequence). The CDR3 sequence is 15 residues long. The DNA for the CDR3 is TGTGCCTGGAGTGTACCCCCTCCTAGTGGTACTGAAGCTTTCTTT. This encodes CAWSVPPPSGTEAFF. Complete variable domain (other parts from reference TRBV30 and TRBJ1-1): SQTIHQWPATLVQPVGSPLSLECTVEGTSNPNLYWYRQAAGRGLQLLFYSVGIGQISSEVPQNLSASRPQDRQFILSSKKLLLSDSGFYLCAWSVPPPSGTEAFFGQGTRLTVV.

This clone showed up just once. V gene TRBV9 combines with J gene TRBJ1-2, with 9 positions matching TRBD1. The J segment lost 1 base and the V segment lost 4 bases, leaving 5 bases of the junction unmatched. CDR1 and CDR2 from the germline V gene are SGDLS and YYNGEE. CDR3 length: 15 amino acids. CDR3 amino acids: CASSPRQGVNYGYTF. The CDR3 DNA reads as TGTGCCAGCAGCCCCCGACAGGGGGTTAACTATGGCTACACCTTC.

The J gene is TRBJ1-1, the V gene TRBV7-3, with D perhaps matching TRBD1 (5 bases). CDR3 length: 13 residues. Per germline, CDR1 SGHTA and CDR2 FQGTGA. Trimming took 3 bases from V and 1 from J, leaving 6 bases between them. The CDR3 DNA is TGTGCCAGCAGCTTGACAGAGAACACTGAAGCTTTCTTT. Translation gives CASSLTENTEAFF.